These 21 T cell receptor beta chains were all obtained from the same sample, sequenced in a study of blood T cell repertoires in COVID-19. Only in-frame clones appear in the TCRdb table, and some are missing; sequencing was by immunoSEQ multiplex PCR. Counted here are some 250,000 clones, roughly four fifths occurring once; the ten biggest clones make up roughly an eighth. The sequencing sample was made of peripheral blood. These receptors were collected from a woman aged 55-70 years with active or convalescent COVID-19.

The chain carries TRBV30 and TRBJ1-4, with D perhaps TRBD1 (6 bases). Germline loops: CDR1 GTSNPN, CDR2 SVGIG (reference sequence). The germline V and J ends were trimmed by 4 bases and 8 bases, with 11 bases remaining between them. This CDR3 region has 12 residues. The CDR3 region is CAWNRVEEKLFF. CDR3 nucleotides: TGTGCCTGGAACAGGGTTGAGGAAAAACTGTTTTTT.

This chain joins TRBV6-5 and TRBJ1-4; 9 nucleotides agree with TRBD1. Germline assignment: CDR1 MNHEY and CDR2 SVGAGI. The ends lost 5 bases at V and 7 bases at J; junction bases unmatched: 2. This CDR3 is built from 13 residues. The CDR3 region has the DNA TGTGCCAGCAGTACGACAGGGGGTGAAAAACTGTTTTTT. This codes for CASSTTGGEKLFF.

In its sample, this clone was seen a few times. This chain connects TRBV12-5 to TRBJ1-2, with 7 bases lining up with TRBD1. Looked up from germline, CDR1 is LGHNT and CDR2 is FRNRAP. This CDR3 has 15 residues. The ends lost 3 bases at V and 2 bases at J; junction bases unmatched: 6. CDR3 bases: TGTGCTAGTGGTTTCTCGGACAGGAAAAACTATGGCTACACCTTC. It translates to CASGFSDRKNYGYTF. Full variable domain (remainder filled in from reference TRBV12-5 and TRBJ1-2): DARVTQTPRHKVTEMGQEVTMRCQPILGHNTVFWYRQTMMQGLELLAYFRNRAPLDDSGMPKDRFSAEMPDATLATLKIQPSEPRDSAVYFCASGFSDRKNYGYTFGSGTRLTVV.

J is TRBJ2-3 and V is TRBV7-9; TRBD2 matches at 8 bases. The CDR3 is made up of 14 amino acids. CDR1 and CDR2 (germline): SEHNR, FQNEAQ (reference sequence). V lost 5 bases to trimming and J lost 6 bases; unmatched junction nucleotides: 7. The CDR3 here is CASSPGTRLDTQYF. CDR3 nucleotide sequence: TGTGCCAGCAGCCCTGGGACTAGGCTGGATACGCAGTATTTT.

The chain is built from TRBV7-2 and TRBJ2-7, with 11 bases that match TRBD1. The CDR3 covers 16 residues. The V gene end was trimmed by 5 bases and the J gene end by 4 bases; junction bases not matched to a gene: 10. The V gene's germline CDR1 is SGHTA and CDR2 FQGNSA. The CDR3 nucleotides are TGTGCCAGCAGCAGAGCCGGGACAGGGGGTACATACGAGCAGTACTTC. Translating it yields CASSRAGTGGTYEQYF.

The gene calls are TRBV19 and TRBJ2-3; 11 bases match TRBD2. The J segment lost 6 bases and the V segment lost 6 bases, leaving 5 bases of the junction unmatched. The CDR3 runs to 14 residues. The germline V gene has CDR1 LNHDA and CDR2 SQIVND (reference sequence). This chain's CDR3 is CASSDSGGADTQYF. CDR3 bases: TGTGCCAGTAGCGATAGCGGGGGGGCGGATACGCAGTATTTT.

The rearrangement links TRBV19 to TRBJ1-5; 8 nucleotides line up with TRBD1. This CDR3 is built from 15 residues. Losses at the gene ends were 5 bases for V and 2 bases for J; bases not matched to a gene: 5. Germline V gene data show CDR1 as LNHDA and CDR2 as SQIVND (reference sequence). The CDR3 nucleotides are TGTGCCAGTAGTCCGCAGACAGGGGGCAATCAGCCCCAGCATTTT. This sequence encodes CASSPQTGGNQPQHF.

This clone was seen only a few times. The genes are TRBV27 and TRBJ1-1, with TRBD1 matching 7 bases. J was trimmed by 1 base and V by 10 bases; bases with no gene match: 9. From germline, CDR1 is MNHEY and CDR2 SMNVEV (reference sequence). This CDR3 has 14 residues. The DNA for the CDR3 is TGTGCCACCTCCTTAACAGGGGCGAACACTGAAGCTTTCTTT. Its protein is CATSLTGANTEAFF.

This clone was recorded only once. V and J are TRBV2 and TRBJ1-6, with D perhaps TRBD1 (6 bases). In germline, CDR1 is SNHLY, CDR2 FYNNEI. This CDR3 has 17 amino acids. V was cut by 3 bases and J by 5 bases, with 17 bases left in between. The CDR3 DNA sequence: TGTGCCAGCAGTGATGATCAGGGGTTGGGGAATAATTCACCCCTCCACTTT. This translates into CASSDDQGLGNNSPLHF.

The rearrangement uses TRBV6-1 and TRBJ2-7; 8 bases line up with TRBD2. The CDR3 extends over 13 amino acids. In germline, CDR1 is MNHNS, CDR2 SASEGT. Trimming cost V 7 bases and J 0 bases; bases outside gene matches: 2. The CDR3 DNA reads as TGTGCCAGCACGGGGGGGAACTCCTACGAGCAGTACTTC. Protein product: CASTGGNSYEQYF.

This chain uses TRBV5-1 with TRBJ1-1, with D tentatively TRBD1 (5 bases). The ends were cut back, 4 bases at V and 0 bases at J, with 13 bases in the middle. This CDR3 contains 15 residues. Germline V gene lookup returns CDR1 SGHRS and CDR2 YFSETQ. CDR3 residues: CASSEQVSVNTEAFF. The CDR3 bases are TGCGCCAGCAGCGAACAGGTCTCTGTGAACACTGAAGCTTTCTTT.

The chain combines TRBV5-5 with TRBJ2-5; 12 bases are shared with TRBD1. With 3 bases clipped from V and 2 bases from J, the junction kept 5 bases outside the gene matches. Per germline, CDR1 SGHKS and CDR2 YYEKEE (reference sequence). There are 16 residues in the CDR3. CDR3 coding DNA: TGTGCCAGCAGCTCGGGACAGGGGGCCTTACAAGAGACCCAGTACTTC. Encoded protein: CASSSGQGALQETQYF.

In DNA, the CDR3 is TGTGCCAGCAGCCGGGACAGGAGCTCTGGAAACACCATATATTTT. This sequence encodes CASSRDRSSGNTIYF. The chain combines TRBV25-1 with TRBJ1-3, with 8 bases aligning to TRBD1. After removal of 6 bases from V and 0 bases from J, the junction contained 4 bases not matched to a gene. Germline CDR1 is MGHDK and CDR2 is SYGVNS. This CDR3 spans 15 amino acids.

V and J are TRBV13 and TRBJ2-2, with 8 bases fitting TRBD2. The length of the CDR3 is 18 residues. Germline V CDR1 and CDR2: PRHDT, FYEKMQ (reference sequence). Losses at the gene ends were 3 bases for V and 7 bases for J; bases not matched to a gene: 16. The CDR3 DNA sequence: TGTGCCAGCAGCTTGTTCTTTCGTTCGGGGGGGCCGAGCGGGGAGCTGTTTTTT. Translating gives CASSLFFRSGGPSGELFF.

Comment on this clone: Within the sample, other DNA sequences also encode this same CDR3. The rearrangement uses TRBV27 and TRBJ2-6; D may be TRBD1 (6 bases). V gave up 5 bases and J gave up 0 bases, with 11 bases separating them. Germline V CDR1 and CDR2: MNHEY, SMNVEV (reference sequence). This CDR3 comprises 16 residues. CDR3 DNA: TGTGCCAGCAGTCCGGGACACCCCTCTGGGGCCAACGTCCTGACTTTC. The encoded protein is CASSPGHPSGANVLTF.

The J gene is TRBJ1-2, the V gene TRBV3-1 (or the pseudogene TRBV3-2); no reliable D call. Per germline, CDR1 LGHDT and CDR2 YNNKEL (reference sequence). V was trimmed by 1 base and J by 7 bases, leaving 7 bases between them. This CDR3 contains 12 residues. The DNA of the CDR3 is TGTGCCAGCAGCCAAGGACTGTTTGGCTACACCTTC. Translating gives CASSQGLFGYTF.

As concerns this clone: This sample also contains other DNA sequences that code for the same CDR3. This chain joins TRBV6-5 and TRBJ1-2, with 7 nucleotides matching TRBD1. The CDR3 runs 15 residues. Per the germline V gene, CDR1 is MNHEY and CDR2 is SVGAGI. J was trimmed by 3 bases and V by 0 bases; bases with no gene match: 4. The DNA of the CDR3 is TGTGCCAGCAGTTACTCGGCAGGGGGAGACTATGGCTACACCTTC. Translated: CASSYSAGGDYGYTF.

V is TRBV27 and J is TRBJ2-6, with D possibly TRBD1 on 7 matching bases. This CDR3 is 17 amino acids long. V dropped 9 bases and J dropped 0 bases, with 18 bases sitting between them. The germline V gene encodes CDR1 MNHEY and CDR2 SMNVEV (reference sequence). The CDR3 reads CASLPGGLTSGANVLTF. CDR3 in DNA: TGTGCCAGTCTCCCAGGGGGGCTAACCTCTGGGGCCAACGTCCTGACTTTC.

This chain connects TRBV10-1 to TRBJ1-3; D is uncertain. The length of the CDR3 is 15 residues. The V and J ends lost 8 bases and 6 bases respectively, with 20 bases between them. Germline loops: CDR1 WNHNN, CDR2 SYGVQD (reference sequence). The CDR3 sequence is CASCAVETNVNTIYF. DNA of the CDR3: TGCGCCAGCTGTGCGGTAGAGACTAATGTAAACACCATATATTTT.

This clone has just a few counts. The chain has TRBV5-4 and TRBJ2-4, with TRBD1 identical over 8 bases. J lost 5 bases, V lost 4 bases, and 2 bases had no gene match. Germline CDR1 SGHNT, CDR2 YYREEE (reference sequence). CDR3 length equals 13 residues. The CDR3 spells CASSPGQENIQYF. CDR3 coding DNA: TGTGCCAGCAGCCCGGGACAGGAAAACATTCAGTACTTC.

The V call is TRBV6-5, the J call TRBJ2-7; 9 positions agree with TRBD2. Germline assignment: CDR1 MNHEY and CDR2 SVGAGI. Trimming removed 0 bases from V and 2 bases from J; junction bases left unmatched: 2. This CDR3 spans 15 amino acids. The CDR3 nucleotides read TGTGCCAGCAGTTACTCGGCTAGCGGGACCTACGAGCAGTACTTC. This encodes CASSYSASGTYEQYF.